This TCR beta chain is from a study of T-cell memory formation after mild COVID-19. Points from the study as a whole: Largely, contracting CD4+ clones fell within CM and EM, and contracting CD8+ clones within EMRA.

TCRdb used MiXCR to reprocess the 5' RACE reads, holding one entry per CDR3 protein. Of approximately 290,000 distinct CDR3 sequences detected, approximately 20% appear once; the ten largest clones hold around 20%. Concerning this clonotype itself: What it binds is not known.

Germline CDR1 reads DFQATT; CDR2 reads SNEGSKA (reference sequence). The CDR3 spans 16 residues. V lost 4 bases to trimming and J lost 3 bases; unmatched junction nucleotides: 8. This clonotype was sampled from a man in his late teens or twenties who had mild COVID-19 (a few samples of this study predate the infection). Cell type and time point are not known. This sequence joins TRBV20-1 and TRBJ2-2; 10 nucleotides line up with TRBD1. The sequenced material came from PBMCs or a T cell subset sorted from them (not recorded which). CDR3: CSATRTGGLDTGELFF. The DNA for the CDR3 is TGCAGTGCTACCCGGACAGGGGGATTGGACACCGGGGAGCTGTTTTTT.